This T cell receptor beta chain emerged from a study of early T cells in non-severe SARS-CoV-2 infection. Study observations and caveats: VDJdb matching skewed toward anti-spike CD8 responses, missing private and CD4 specificities.

Each CDR3 protein gets one entry after TCRdb re-called the 5' RACE reads with MiXCR. The sample yields tens of thousands of distinct CDR3 sequences, about 5.9% seen once. The CDR3 has 16 residues. Germline values: CDR1 SGHTA, CDR2 FQGNSA. The V end lost 5 bases, the J end lost 9 bases, and 20 bases lay between the germline ends. Notes on this clonotype: Its antigen remains unidentified.

The sequenced sample consisted of whole blood. V usage is TRBV7-2 and J usage is TRBJ1-6; no firm D call. The TCR sequence derives from an adult who was a healthcare worker with PCR-confirmed SARS-CoV-2 infection or an uninfected control (not recorded which). CDR3 DNA sequence: TGTGCCAGCAGCCCCCAAGGGCAGGTGCGGGTTTCACCCCTCCACTTT. Its protein product is CASSPQGQVRVSPLHF.